This T cell receptor (beta chain) was sequenced during a study of blood T cell repertoires in COVID-19. Study information: Researchers got acute and convalescent COVID-19 samples from the United States, Italy and Spain. From T cells, B-cell-depleted T cells, or PBMCs came the material, which was cDNA or gDNA.

Germline loops: CDR1 MNHEY, CDR2 SVGEGT. CDR3 length equals 16 residues. V shed 7 bases and J shed 0 bases, with 16 bases lying between them. Per the study methods: Nucleated cell number was recorded as an estimate derived from reference gene primer amplification. The protocol was immunoSEQ multiplex PCR, while the TCRdb copy is restricted to in-frame clones and leaves out a portion. V and J calls and clone size come straight from that table; D and trimming were deduced from the DNA. The data contain 110,000 or so clones, about 87% of them seen just once; the ten biggest clones take up about 2%. This receptor was obtained from a woman between 50 and 59 years old with acute or convalescent COVID-19. This rearrangement joins TRBV6-2 or TRBV6-3 to TRBJ1-3; no reliable D call. The sample taken for sequencing was peripheral blood. The CDR3 DNA reads as TGTGCCAGCACCCCGGGGAGAGGACCCTCTGGAAACACCATATATTTT. Its translation is CASTPGRGPSGNTIYF.